This T cell receptor beta chain emerged from a study of cytomegalovirus exposure and HLA in healthy donors. The wider study: Within the Caucasian-associated ancestry cluster were around 80% of the roughly 380 genotyped donors. Broader study findings: An Asian-associated ancestry cluster reportedly showed fewer N-insertions than the approximately 650-donor mean in a later analysis.

The germline CDR1 and CDR2 sequences are KGHSH and LQKENI. The CDR3 is 15 residues long. The germline V and J ends were trimmed by 2 bases and 5 bases, with 13 bases remaining between them. Primers included in the PCR were 60 Vbeta and 13 Jbeta primers. This table comes from immunoSEQ multiplex PCR, and its TCRdb copy is limited to in-frame clones, with some not included. The sample lists about 210,000 clones; 82% were seen once. Regarding this clone: Its target is not known.

V and J are TRBV18 and TRBJ1-5; TRBD1 is a possible D gene (6 bases). The source is a man aged 40-49 years in good health and CMV-seropositive. Sample: PBMCs. The CDR3 DNA follows: TGTGCCAGCTCACCAGCGGGGGGCATCTATCAGCCCCAGCATTTT. Protein product: CASSPAGGIYQPQHF.